The 13 T cell receptor beta chains given below trace back to one sample, sequenced in a study of blood T cell repertoires in COVID-19. Sequencing was performed with immunoSEQ multiplex PCR; in TCRdb, only in-frame clones are kept and a portion is missing. The sample carries tens of thousands of clones, roughly four fifths recorded once. The sample consisted of peripheral blood. Receptors originate from a man aged 60 to 69 with COVID-19, enrolled during active disease.

This clone has only one observation. The chain couples TRBV5-5 to TRBJ2-1, with 8 bases lining up with TRBD1. In germline, CDR1 is SGHKS, CDR2 YYEKEE (reference sequence). The CDR3 contains 15 residues. The ends lost 4 bases at V and 6 bases at J; junction bases unmatched: 9. The CDR3 protein is CASSVTGVRPNEQFF. The CDR3 nucleotides read TGTGCCAGCAGCGTGACAGGGGTTCGGCCCAATGAGCAGTTCTTC.

This sequence joins TRBV5-1 and TRBJ1-1, with a tentative D call TRBD1 (5 bases). The germline V and J ends were trimmed by 4 bases and 5 bases, with 18 bases remaining between them. CDR3 length: 15 residues. The germline gives CDR1 SGHRS, CDR2 YFSETQ. Here the CDR3 reads CASSDGGTPRTEAFF. As DNA, the CDR3 is TGCGCCAGCAGCGACGGAGGGACCCCGAGAACTGAAGCTTTCTTT.

This clone was observed a single time. The J gene is TRBJ1-1, the V gene TRBV2, with D maybe TRBD1 (5 bases). Trimming removed 6 bases from V and 4 bases from J, with 18 bases in between. The CDR3 runs 15 residues. Germline V CDR1 and CDR2: SNHLY, FYNNEI. For the CDR3, the DNA is TGTGCCAGCAGGGGACTCCTCACGGCGACCACTGAAGCTTTCTTT. Its protein is CASRGLLTATTEAFF.

In its sample, this clone was seen a few times. The chain uses TRBV6-5 and TRBJ2-7; perhaps TRBD2 as D (6 bases). Trimming stripped 6 bases from V and 2 bases from J, with 11 bases between. Germline CDR1 is MNHEY and CDR2 is SVGAGI. The CDR3 consists of 13 residues. The CDR3 sequence: CASSRTNTYEQYF. CDR3 in DNA: TGTGCCAGCAGCCGGACTAACACCTACGAGCAGTACTTC.

J is TRBJ2-7 and V is TRBV7-2, with D hard to call. The V end lost 6 bases, the J end lost 6 bases, and 15 bases lay between the germline ends. The germline CDR1 and CDR2 sequences are SGHTA and FQGNSA. The CDR3 spans 13 residues. The CDR3 spells CASRSVLALEQYF. CDR3 coding DNA: TGTGCCAGCAGGTCGGTGTTAGCTCTCGAGCAGTACTTC.

The V gene is TRBV7-3, the J gene TRBJ1-2, with TRBD1 matching 7 bases. The junction had 10 bases not matched to a gene; V was cut back by 5 bases and J by 4 bases. CDR1 is SGHTA and CDR2 is FQGTGA in the germline V gene. The CDR3 totals 15 residues. The CDR3 here is CASSDYGRGVYGYTF. CDR3 in DNA: TGTGCCAGCAGCGACTATGGCAGGGGGGTCTATGGCTACACCTTC.

This rearrangement joins TRBV9 to TRBJ1-6; a possible D gene is TRBD1 (5 bases). V was clipped by 4 bases and J by 6 bases, with 14 bases between them. The CDR3 covers 15 residues. Germline lookup yields CDR1 SGDLS and CDR2 YYNGEE. The CDR3 DNA is TGTGCCAGCAGCCCCCTGCAGGGAGGTAATTCACCCCTCCACTTT. Protein product: CASSPLQGGNSPLHF.

The chain joins TRBV25-1 to TRBJ1-6; D might be TRBD1 (6 bases). The germline gives CDR1 MGHDK, CDR2 SYGVNS. The CDR3 totals 17 residues. The V gene lost 1 base and the J gene lost 7 bases, with 17 bases spanning the gap. The chain's CDR3 is CASSEFRTDGANSPLHF. CDR3 bases: TGTGCCAGCAGTGAATTTCGGACAGACGGAGCGAATTCACCCCTCCACTTT.

The V call is TRBV20-1, the J call TRBJ2-3, with TRBD2 matching 12 bases. Trimming cost V 3 bases and J 5 bases; bases outside gene matches: 6. Germline lookup yields CDR1 DFQATT and CDR2 SNEGSKA (reference sequence). The CDR3 is made up of 15 amino acids. The CDR3 sequence: CSASGLLAGGDTQYF. CDR3 DNA: TGCAGTGCTAGTGGTTTACTAGCGGGAGGAGATACGCAGTATTTT.

The table lists this clone with a few counts. The chain has TRBV11-2 and TRBJ2-7; tentatively, D is TRBD2 (6 bases). This CDR3 spans 16 amino acids. Deletions cut 1 base from V and 2 bases from J, with 15 bases between. Germline loops: CDR1 SGHAT, CDR2 FQNNGV. CDR3 residues: CASSLVEGRGPYEQYF. The CDR3 DNA sequence: TGTGCCAGCAGCTTAGTAGAAGGGCGGGGCCCCTACGAGCAGTACTTC.

V and J are TRBV19 and TRBJ2-7; D may be TRBD2 (6 bases). The V gene's germline CDR1 is LNHDA and CDR2 SQIVND (reference sequence). This CDR3 spans 11 amino acids. V was shortened by 6 bases and J by 6 bases, with 9 bases between the two germline ends. CDR3 sequence (DNA): TGTGCCAGTAGCCGGGGGAGCGAGCAGTACTTC. Translation gives CASSRGSEQYF.

The gene calls are TRBV6-5 and TRBJ1-1; TRBD1 might be the D (5 bases). CDR1 and CDR2 (germline): MNHEY, SVGAGI. Trimming took 5 bases from V and 5 from J, leaving 15 bases between them. The CDR3 has 14 amino acids. This CDR3 reads CASSRGWGETEAFF. CDR3 in DNA: TGTGCCAGCAGTCGCGGTTGGGGGGAAACTGAAGCTTTCTTT.

J is TRBJ2-1 and V is TRBV3-1 (or the pseudogene TRBV3-2); 8 bases agree with TRBD2. The CDR3 length is 14 residues. V trimming: 1 base; J trimming: 8 bases; junction bases outside the gene matches: 4. Germline CDR1 and CDR2: LGHDT and YNNKEL (reference sequence). This CDR3 is CASSQAGGQDEQFF. CDR3 DNA: TGTGCCAGCAGCCAAGCGGGGGGGCAGGATGAGCAGTTCTTC.